This TCR beta chain was sequenced in a study of regulatory T cells in long-lasting Graves disease. The time point: newly diagnosed GD, antithyroid drugs for less than 3 months. The TCR library used RNA extracted from PBMCs. Arm-PCR with iRepertoire HTBI primers amplified the CDR3 regions for these TCR beta libraries. TCRdb reprocessed the multiplex PCR reads via MiXCR and lists one record per CDR3 protein. The repertoire has just over 600,000 distinct CDR3 sequences, about 15% of them found once; the top ten carry more than 15%. The same specimen was also included in a second study, on T cells in Graves' hyperthyroidism and ophthalmopathy.

The sequenced sample was peripheral blood mononuclear cells (PBMCs), obtained at new diagnosis, from a patient treated with antithyroid drugs. This clonotype was sampled from a woman in her twenties or thirties with Graves disease.

CDR3 sequence reads: CASRSDKAMNTEAFF. The DNA of the CDR3 is TGTGCCAGTAGATCCGACAAAGCGATGAACACTGAAGCTTTCTTT. V is TRBV19 and J is TRBJ1-1, with D uncertain. Per germline, CDR1 LNHDA and CDR2 SQIVND (reference sequence). Trimming pared 6 bases from V and 0 bases from J, leaving 14 bases between. CDR3 length: 15 amino acids. Variable domain in full (rest from reference TRBV19 and TRBJ1-1): DGGITQSPKYLFRKEGQNVTLSCEQNLNHDAMYWYRQDPGQGLRLIYYSQIVNDFQKGDIAEGYSVSREKKESFPLTVTSAQKNPTAFYLCASRSDKAMNTEAFFGQGTRLTVV.